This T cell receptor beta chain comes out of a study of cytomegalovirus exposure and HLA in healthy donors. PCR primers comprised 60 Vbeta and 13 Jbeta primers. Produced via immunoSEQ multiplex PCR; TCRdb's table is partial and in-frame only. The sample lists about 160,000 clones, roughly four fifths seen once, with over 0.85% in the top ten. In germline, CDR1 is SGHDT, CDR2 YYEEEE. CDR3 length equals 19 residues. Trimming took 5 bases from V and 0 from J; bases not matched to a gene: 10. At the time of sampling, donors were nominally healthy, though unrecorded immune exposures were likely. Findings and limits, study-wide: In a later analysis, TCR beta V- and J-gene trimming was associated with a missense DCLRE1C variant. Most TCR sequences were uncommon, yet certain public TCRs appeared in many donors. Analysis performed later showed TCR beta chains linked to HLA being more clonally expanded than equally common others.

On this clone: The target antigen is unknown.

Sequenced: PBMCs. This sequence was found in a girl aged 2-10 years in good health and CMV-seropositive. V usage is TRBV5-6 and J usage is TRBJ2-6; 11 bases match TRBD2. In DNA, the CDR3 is TGTGCCAGCAGTCAGACTAGCGGGACCTCCAGCTCTGGGGCCAACGTCCTGACTTTC. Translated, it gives CASSQTSGTSSSGANVLTF.